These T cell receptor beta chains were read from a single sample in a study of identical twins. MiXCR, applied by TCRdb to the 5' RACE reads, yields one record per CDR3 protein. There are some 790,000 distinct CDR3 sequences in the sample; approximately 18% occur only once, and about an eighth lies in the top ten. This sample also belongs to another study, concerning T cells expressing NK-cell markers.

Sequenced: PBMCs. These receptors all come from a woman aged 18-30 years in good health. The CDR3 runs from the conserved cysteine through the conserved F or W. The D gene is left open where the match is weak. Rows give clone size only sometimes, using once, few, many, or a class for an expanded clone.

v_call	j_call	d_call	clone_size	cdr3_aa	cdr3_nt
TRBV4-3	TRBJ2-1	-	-	CASSQKGSSYNEQFF	TGCGCCAGCAGCCAGAAGGGCTCTTCCTACAATGAGCAGTTCTTC
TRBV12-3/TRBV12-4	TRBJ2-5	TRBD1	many	CASSPTGVETQYF	TGTGCCAGCAGTCCAACAGGGGTAGAGACCCAGTACTTC
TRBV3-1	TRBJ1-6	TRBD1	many	CASRSETGDSPLHF	TGTGCCAGCAGATCGGAGACAGGGGATTCACCCCTCCACTTT
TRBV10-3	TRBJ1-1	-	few	CAISEKRTLNTEAFF	TGTGCCATCAGTGAGAAGAGGACATTGAACACTGAAGCTTTCTTT
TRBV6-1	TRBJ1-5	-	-	CASRERKGVNQPQHF	TGTGCCAGCAGGGAACGGAAAGGGGTCAATCAGCCCCAGCATTTT
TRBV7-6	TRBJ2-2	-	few	CASSSGDLTGELFF	TGTGCCAGCAGCTCGGGGGACCTCACCGGGGAGCTGTTTTTT
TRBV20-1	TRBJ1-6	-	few	CSATPRELGSPLHF	TGCAGTGCTACCCCCAGGGAGCTTGGGTCACCCCTCCACTTT
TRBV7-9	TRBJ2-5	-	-	CASSLDWRGQETQYF	TGTGCCAGCAGCTTAGATTGGCGGGGCCAAGAGACCCAGTACTTC
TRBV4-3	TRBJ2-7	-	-	CASSPRRASYEQYF	TGCGCCAGCAGCCCTCGGAGGGCCTCCTACGAGCAGTACTTC
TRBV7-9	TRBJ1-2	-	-	CASSSTSDGWGYTF	TGTGCCAGCAGCTCTACTTCCGACGGTTGGGGCTACACCTTC
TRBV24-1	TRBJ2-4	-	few	CATSQQGINIQYF	TGTGCCACGTCTCAACAGGGTATAAACATTCAGTACTTC
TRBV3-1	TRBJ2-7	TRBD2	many	CASSPGLAGTYEQYF	TGTGCCAGCAGCCCCGGACTAGCGGGCACCTACGAGCAGTACTTC
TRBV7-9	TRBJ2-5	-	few	CASSKGWETQYF	TGTGCCAGCTCTAAAGGTTGGGAGACCCAGTACTTC
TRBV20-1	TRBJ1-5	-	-	CSARVPGVQPQHF	TGCAGTGCTAGGGTGCCAGGGGTTCAGCCCCAGCATTTT
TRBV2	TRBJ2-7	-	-	CASRSTGSSYEQYF	TGTGCCAGCAGATCAACAGGGAGCTCCTACGAGCAGTACTTC
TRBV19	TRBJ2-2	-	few	CASSPGPATGELFF	TGTGCCAGTAGCCCCGGGCCAGCCACCGGGGAGCTGTTTTTT
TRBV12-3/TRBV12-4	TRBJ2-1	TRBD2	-	CASSPQSGGAYNEQFF	TGTGCCAGCAGTCCCCAATCCGGGGGGGCCTACAATGAGCAGTTCTTC
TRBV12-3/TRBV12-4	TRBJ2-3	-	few	CASSLNSLRTDTQYF	TGTGCCAGCAGTTTGAACTCCCTGCGCACAGATACGCAGTATTTT
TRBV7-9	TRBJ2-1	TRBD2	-	CASSLAGTSFEQFF	TGTGCCAGCAGCTTAGCCGGGACTAGTTTCGAGCAGTTCTTC
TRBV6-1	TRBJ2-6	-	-	CASSHRGPNNSGANVLTF	TGTGCCAGCAGTCATAGAGGCCCAAATAACTCTGGGGCCAACGTCCTGACTTTC
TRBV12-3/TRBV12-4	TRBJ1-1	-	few	CASSFSGATTEAFF	TGTGCCAGCAGTTTTTCCGGGGCAACGACTGAAGCTTTCTTT
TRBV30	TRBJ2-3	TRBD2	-	CAWTSGTSTDTQYF	TGTGCCTGGACTAGCGGAACTAGCACAGATACGCAGTATTTT
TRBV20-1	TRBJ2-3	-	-	CSANKLFRGSDTQYF	TGCAGTGCCAACAAACTCTTCCGGGGATCAGATACGCAGTATTTT
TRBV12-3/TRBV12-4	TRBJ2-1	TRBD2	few	CASSFPSGRQGGWGNEQFF	TGTGCCAGCAGTTTTCCTAGCGGGAGACAAGGGGGGTGGGGCAATGAGCAGTTCTTC
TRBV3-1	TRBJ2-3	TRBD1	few	CASSPRQGFTDTQYF	TGTGCCAGCAGCCCCAGACAGGGATTCACAGATACGCAGTATTTT
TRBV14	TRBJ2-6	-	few	CASSQDTGRRTGANVLTF	TGTGCCAGCAGCCAAGATACGGGCAGGAGGACTGGGGCCAACGTCCTGACTTTC
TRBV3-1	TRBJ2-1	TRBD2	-	CASSQTTSGGAGEQFF	TGTGCCAGCAGCCAGACGACTAGCGGGGGGGCCGGGGAGCAGTTCTTC
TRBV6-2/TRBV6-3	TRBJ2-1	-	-	CASSYWVGVGNEQFF	TGTGCCAGCAGTTACTGGGTGGGAGTCGGGAATGAGCAGTTCTTC
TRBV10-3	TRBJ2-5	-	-	CAISGSRDGEETQYF	TGTGCCATCAGTGGATCCCGGGACGGGGAGGAGACCCAGTACTTC
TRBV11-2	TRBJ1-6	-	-	CASSLSAGANSPLHF	TGTGCCAGCAGCTTATCTGCAGGGGCCAATTCACCCCTCCACTTT
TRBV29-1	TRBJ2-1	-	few	CSVPQGADEQFF	TGCAGCGTCCCCCAGGGAGCGGATGAGCAGTTCTTC